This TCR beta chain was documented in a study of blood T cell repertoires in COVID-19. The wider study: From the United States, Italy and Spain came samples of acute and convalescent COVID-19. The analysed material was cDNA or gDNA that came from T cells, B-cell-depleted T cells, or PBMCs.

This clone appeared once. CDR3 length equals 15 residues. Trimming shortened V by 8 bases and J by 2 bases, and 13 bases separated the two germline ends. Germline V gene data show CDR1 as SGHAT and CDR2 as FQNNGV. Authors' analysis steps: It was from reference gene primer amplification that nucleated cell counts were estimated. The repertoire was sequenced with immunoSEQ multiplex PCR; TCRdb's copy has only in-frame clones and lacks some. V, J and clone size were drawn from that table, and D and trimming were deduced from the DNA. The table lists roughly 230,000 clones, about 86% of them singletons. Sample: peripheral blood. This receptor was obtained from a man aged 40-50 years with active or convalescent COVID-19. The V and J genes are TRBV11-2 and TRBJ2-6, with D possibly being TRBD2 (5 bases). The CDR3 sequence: CASGRGLAGANVLTF. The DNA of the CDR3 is TGTGCCAGCGGACGGGGTTTGGCTGGGGCCAACGTCCTGACTTTC.